These 8 T cell receptor beta chains originate from one sample sequenced in a study of T cells in localized non-small cell lung cancer. Only in-frame clones appear in the TCRdb table, and some are missing; sequencing was by immunoSEQ multiplex PCR. The table lists approximately 23,000 clones, 70% to 90% of them singletons. Sequenced here: peripheral blood, sampled before any cancer treatment. All receptors come from a male donor older than 55 with stage I lung adenocarcinoma.

This clone is labeled as medium-sized. The chain couples TRBV10-1 to TRBJ1-1; maybe TRBD1 (6 bases). This CDR3 has 11 residues. Germline loops: CDR1 WNHNN, CDR2 SYGVQD (reference sequence). Trimming removed 4 bases at V and 8 bases at J, with 8 bases between. The CDR3 region is CASSGTDEAFF. In DNA, the CDR3 is TGCGCCAGCAGTGGGACAGACGAAGCTTTCTTT.

J is TRBJ2-1 and V is TRBV29-1, with D possibly TRBD1 on 6 matching bases. The CDR3 has 14 residues. Looked up from germline, CDR1 is SQVTM and CDR2 is ANQGSEA. V lost 8 bases and J 0 bases, leaving 14 bases between the germline ends. The CDR3 DNA reads as TGCAGCACCGAAGGGGGTTTCTCCTACAATGAGCAGTTCTTC. As protein: CSTEGGFSYNEQFF.

This clone has just one count. At one of its ends the junction is not consistent with the germline gene, which may arise from a read error. The chain is built from TRBV9 and TRBJ2-2, with D tentatively TRBD1 (6 bases). The germline V gene encodes CDR1 SGDLS and CDR2 YYNGEE. CDR3 length equals 15 residues. The chain's CDR3 is CAGSTDRFSTGELFF. The CDR3 DNA follows: TGTGCCGGCAGCACAGACAGGTTTTCCACCGGGGAGCTGTTTTTT.

The chain combines TRBV9 with TRBJ2-1, with D unclear. V shed 1 base and J shed 5 bases, with 10 bases lying between them. Germline loops: CDR1 SGDLS, CDR2 YYNGEE. The CDR3 runs to 14 residues. Written as DNA, the CDR3 is TGTGCCAGCAGCGTACTTCCAAGGGACAATGAGCAGTTCTTC. This codes for CASSVLPRDNEQFF.

The rearrangement links TRBV10-3 to TRBJ2-7, with D maybe TRBD2 (6 bases). Germline values: CDR1 ENHRY, CDR2 SYGVKD. The CDR3 has 12 amino acids. V was pared by 11 bases and J by 4 bases, with 15 bases between. The CDR3 nucleotides read TGTGCCGGCGGCGGGGTGGGATACGAGCAGTACTTC. Translating gives CAGGGVGYEQYF.

The chain joins TRBV5-1 to TRBJ1-2, with 11 bases matching TRBD1. The J segment lost 4 bases and the V segment lost 0 bases, leaving 8 bases of the junction unmatched. CDR1 is SGHRS and CDR2 is YFSETQ in the germline V gene. The CDR3 consists of 17 residues. CDR3 DNA: TGCGCCAGCAGCTTGGATGTGGACAGGGGGCTGGGCTATGGCTACACCTTC. Protein sequence: CASSLDVDRGLGYGYTF.

The chain joins TRBV21-1 to TRBJ1-2; no DNA check was done on the table's D call, TRBD1. TRBV21-1 is marked as a pseudogene. This CDR3 has 14 amino acids. The CDR3 DNA sequence: TGTGCCAGCGGACCCCGGGACAGGGTGATCGACTACACCTTC. The encoded protein is CASGPRDRVIDYTF.

Regarding this clone: One end of the junction is discordant with germline, which a read error may explain. The same CDR3 can be traced to other DNA sequences in this sample. The genes are TRBV7-9 and TRBJ1-2; D remains unclear. The CDR3 length is 12 residues. Germline CDR1 is SEHNR and CDR2 is FQNEAQ (reference sequence). The CDR3 is CASSSIDYGYTF. CDR3 DNA: TGTGCCAGCAGCTCAATCGACTATGGCTACACCTTT.